The 5 T cell receptor beta chains presented below share a single source sample, sequenced in a study of spatial heterogeneity in lung cancer. The time point is: sample taken at primary tumor resection. Whole RNA came from tumor, nontumor lung or frozen PBMC and was sequenced without being sorted. TCRdb redid the calling of the 5' RACE reads with MiXCR, one entry per CDR3 protein. This table has more than 85,000 distinct CDR3 sequences, roughly 10% appearing once. The starting material was PBMCs, obtained at surgery. All receptors come from a male donor with early-stage non-small cell lung cancer.

This clonotype showed up just a few times. The V call is TRBV7-2, the J call TRBJ2-5; D gene ambiguous. V was trimmed by 3 bases and J by 2 bases, leaving 4 bases between them. There are 12 residues in the CDR3. Germline V gene data show CDR1 as SGHTA and CDR2 as FQGNSA. The CDR3 DNA is TGTGCCAGCAGCTTTCCACAAGAGACCCAGTACTTC. Residues: CASSFPQETQYF.

V usage is TRBV20-1 and J usage is TRBJ2-3; D perhaps matches TRBD2 (5 bases). CDR1 is DFQATT, CDR2 SNEGSKA, per germline (reference sequence). Trimming took off 6 bases at V and 0 bases at J, with 16 bases between the two ends. The CDR3 extends over 15 amino acids. The CDR3 is CSASNRDSSTDTQYF. The CDR3, as DNA: TGCAGTGCATCAAACCGGGATTCGAGCACAGATACGCAGTATTTT.

Many counts were recorded for this clonotype. The V and J genes are TRBV10-3 and TRBJ2-5; tentative D call: TRBD1 (7 bases). This CDR3 has 13 amino acids. Germline V gene sequence: CDR1 ENHRY, CDR2 SYGVKD. Trimming stripped 11 bases from V and 1 base from J, with 14 bases between. CDR3 in DNA: TGTGCCTCCTCAGGGGGGACCCAAGAGACCCAGTACTTC. Translation gives CASSGGTQETQYF.

This clonotype has at least ten counts. The J gene is TRBJ1-1, the V gene TRBV9; no definite D call. V lost 3 bases to trimming and J lost 5 bases, with 5 bases between them. The V gene's germline CDR1 is SGDLS and CDR2 YYNGEE. The CDR3 extends over 11 amino acids. CDR3 coding DNA: TGTGCCAGCAGCGCCCAGACTGAAGCTTTCTTT. Translated, it gives CASSAQTEAFF.

This clonotype occurred a few times. The J gene is TRBJ2-5, the V gene TRBV5-5; possibly TRBD1 for D (5 bases). The CDR3 is 14 amino acids. Trimming removed 0 bases at V and 2 bases at J, with 8 bases between. Germline V gene lookup returns CDR1 SGHKS and CDR2 YYEKEE (reference sequence). The CDR3 nucleotides are TGTGCCAGCAGCTTGGCGAGGACACAAGAGACCCAGTACTTC. Encoded protein: CASSLARTQETQYF.